These 9 T cell receptor beta chains originate from one sample sequenced in a study of Ad26.COV2.S vaccination and SARS-CoV-2 variants. The treatment: around 19 received Ad26.COV2.S at low or high dose, single or two shots; roughly five received placebo; per-sample allocation not given. Samples were taken on day 63 after the first vaccine or placebo injection. This table comes from immunoSEQ multiplex PCR, and its TCRdb copy is limited to in-frame clones, with some not included. The data hold approximately 410,000 clones, with approximately 87% observed a single time. This specimen consisted of peripheral blood, obtained in a trial of Ad26.COV2.S vaccine versus placebo. The receptor set was obtained from a person between 18 and 65 years old who received the Ad26.COV2.S COVID-19 vaccine or a placebo.

The gene calls are TRBV30 and TRBJ2-7, with 9 bases that match TRBD1. The ends lost 8 bases at V and 6 bases at J; junction bases unmatched: 11. The CDR3 totals 13 residues. Per germline, CDR1 GTSNPN and CDR2 SVGIG (reference sequence). CDR3 sequence: CAHRGLIIGEQYF. Written as DNA, the CDR3 is TGTGCCCACAGGGGGCTGATAATAGGCGAGCAGTACTTC.

CDR3: CASSIVTRQGEGYTF. CDR3 nucleotides: TGTGCCAGTAGTATAGTGACCCGACAGGGCGAAGGCTACACCTTC. The V call is TRBV19, the J call TRBJ1-2; 7 bases match TRBD1. With V trimmed by 1 base and J by 8 bases, 10 bases remained unmatched. The CDR3 contains 15 residues. Germline CDR1 is LNHDA and CDR2 is SQIVND (reference sequence).

The chain uses TRBV18 and TRBJ1-4, with a tentative D call TRBD1 (6 bases). Trimming took 5 bases from V and 0 from J, leaving 16 bases between them. Germline assignment: CDR1 KGHSH and CDR2 LQKENI. CDR3 length: 17 amino acids. The CDR3 DNA sequence: TGTGCCAGCTCATCCAGGGGTTCAAGTGCAACTAATGAAAAACTGTTTTTT. Translation gives CASSSRGSSATNEKLFF.

The chain employs TRBV9 and TRBJ1-2; 7 bases line up with TRBD1. The CDR3 runs to 14 residues. The junction had 7 bases not matched to a gene; V was cut back by 4 bases and J by 4 bases. CDR1 is SGDLS, CDR2 YYNGEE, per germline. CDR3 protein: CASSPLDRVYGYTF. In DNA, the CDR3 is TGTGCCAGCAGCCCCCTAGACAGGGTCTATGGCTACACCTTC.

This clone has only one observation. The chain has TRBV5-1 and TRBJ1-1; the D gene is possibly TRBD1 (5 bases). CDR3 length: 17 amino acids. Germline V lookup: CDR1 SGHRS, CDR2 YFSETQ. The V and J ends lost 2 bases and 0 bases respectively, with 17 bases between them. Written as DNA, the CDR3 is TGCGCCAGCAGCTTATCTCAGGGTGGGCATGTGAACACTGAAGCTTTCTTT. This codes for CASSLSQGGHVNTEAFF.

V gene TRBV25-1 combines with J gene TRBJ1-6; D gene uncertain. V lost 3 bases to trimming and J lost 5 bases, with 8 bases between them. CDR3 length equals 14 residues. CDR1 and CDR2 from the germline V gene are MGHDK and SYGVNS. CDR3 nucleotides: TGTGCCAGCAGTGAGTTCCAAGATAATTCACCCCTCCACTTT. It encodes CASSEFQDNSPLHF.

The chain has TRBV30 and TRBJ1-4; D may be TRBD1 (6 bases). Trimming shortened V by 0 bases and J by 2 bases, and 10 bases separated the two germline ends. This CDR3 contains 15 residues. CDR1 GTSNPN and CDR2 SVGIG come from the germline V gene (reference sequence). The CDR3, as DNA: TGTGCCTGGAGTGTGGGGGCGAGGACTAATGAAAAACTGTTTTTT. This codes for CAWSVGARTNEKLFF.

This sequence joins TRBV6-5 and TRBJ1-5; D is unresolved. Trimming removed 6 bases from V and 2 bases from J, with 8 bases in between. Germline loops: CDR1 MNHEY, CDR2 SVGAGI. The CDR3 loop spans 13 amino acids. The DNA for the CDR3 is TGTGCCAGCAGCGGACGGGGCAATCAGCCCCAGCATTTT. This codes for CASSGRGNQPQHF.

The chain couples TRBV6-6 to TRBJ2-1; D is possibly TRBD1 (6 bases). Trimming pared 10 bases from V and 2 bases from J, leaving 12 bases between. The CDR3 sequence is 13 residues long. Germline CDR1 is MNHNY and CDR2 is SVGAGI (reference sequence). CDR3 coding DNA: TGTGCCACCGTAGGGGGAGCCTACAATGAGCAGTTCTTC. Its translation: CATVGGAYNEQFF.